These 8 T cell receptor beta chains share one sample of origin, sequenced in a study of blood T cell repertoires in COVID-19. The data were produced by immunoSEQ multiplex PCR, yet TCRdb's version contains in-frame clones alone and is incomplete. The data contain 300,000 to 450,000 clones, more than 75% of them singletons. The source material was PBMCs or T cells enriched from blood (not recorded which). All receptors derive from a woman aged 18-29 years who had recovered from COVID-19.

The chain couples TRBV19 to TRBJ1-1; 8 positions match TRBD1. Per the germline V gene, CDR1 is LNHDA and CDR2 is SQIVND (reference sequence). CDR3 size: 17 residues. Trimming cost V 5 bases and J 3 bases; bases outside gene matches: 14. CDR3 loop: CASSFGTGGRAHTEAFF. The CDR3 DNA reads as TGTGCCAGTAGTTTCGGGACAGGAGGACGAGCGCACACTGAAGCTTTCTTT.

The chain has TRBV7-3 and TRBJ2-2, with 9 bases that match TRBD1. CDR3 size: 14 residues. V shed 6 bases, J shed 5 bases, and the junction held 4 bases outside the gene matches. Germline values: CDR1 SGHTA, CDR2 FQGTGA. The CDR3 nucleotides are TGTGCCAGCAGTCCGGGACAGGGAACCGGGGAGCTGTTTTTT. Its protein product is CASSPGQGTGELFF.

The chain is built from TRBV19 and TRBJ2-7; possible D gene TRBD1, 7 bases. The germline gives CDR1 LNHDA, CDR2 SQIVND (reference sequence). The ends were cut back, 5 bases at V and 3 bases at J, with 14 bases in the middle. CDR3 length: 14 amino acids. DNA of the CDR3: TGTGCCAGTAGTCCCGCAGGGGGGAACTACGAGCAGTACTTC. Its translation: CASSPAGGNYEQYF.

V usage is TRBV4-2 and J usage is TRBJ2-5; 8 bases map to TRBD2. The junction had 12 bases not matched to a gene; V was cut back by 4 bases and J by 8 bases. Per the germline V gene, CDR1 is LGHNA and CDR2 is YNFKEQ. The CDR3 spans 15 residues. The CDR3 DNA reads TGTGCCAGCAGCCGCGACCCGGGACTAGTCGAAACCCAGTACTTC. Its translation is CASSRDPGLVETQYF.

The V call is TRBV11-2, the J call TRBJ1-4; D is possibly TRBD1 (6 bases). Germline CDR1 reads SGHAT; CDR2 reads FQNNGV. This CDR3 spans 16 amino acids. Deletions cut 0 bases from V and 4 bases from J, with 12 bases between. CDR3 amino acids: CASSLEGNRDNEKLFF. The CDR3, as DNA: TGTGCCAGCAGCTTAGAGGGGAACAGGGATAATGAAAAACTGTTTTTT.

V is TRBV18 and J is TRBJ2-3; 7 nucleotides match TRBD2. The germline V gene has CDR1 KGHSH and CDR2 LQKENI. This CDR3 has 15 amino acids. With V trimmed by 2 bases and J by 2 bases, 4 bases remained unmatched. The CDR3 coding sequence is TGTGCCAGCTCACCAACGGCGGGGGACACAGATACGCAGTATTTT. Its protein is CASSPTAGDTDTQYF.

CDR3 sequence: CASSPRQNSGANVLTF. The CDR3 nucleotides read TGTGCCAGCAGCCCTCGACAAAACTCTGGGGCCAACGTCCTGACTTTC. The chain is built from TRBV7-8 and TRBJ2-6; D not certain. The germline gives CDR1 SGHVS, CDR2 FQNEAQ. CDR3 length equals 16 residues. The V end was cut by 5 bases, the J end by 0 bases, with 11 bases between.

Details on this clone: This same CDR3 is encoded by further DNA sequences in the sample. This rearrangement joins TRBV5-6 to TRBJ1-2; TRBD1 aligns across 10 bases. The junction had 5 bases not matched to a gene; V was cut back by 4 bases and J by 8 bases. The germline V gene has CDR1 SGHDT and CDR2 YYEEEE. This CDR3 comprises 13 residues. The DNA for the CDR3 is TGTGCCAGCAGCCTCGGGACAGGGGTAGGCTACACCTTC. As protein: CASSLGTGVGYTF.